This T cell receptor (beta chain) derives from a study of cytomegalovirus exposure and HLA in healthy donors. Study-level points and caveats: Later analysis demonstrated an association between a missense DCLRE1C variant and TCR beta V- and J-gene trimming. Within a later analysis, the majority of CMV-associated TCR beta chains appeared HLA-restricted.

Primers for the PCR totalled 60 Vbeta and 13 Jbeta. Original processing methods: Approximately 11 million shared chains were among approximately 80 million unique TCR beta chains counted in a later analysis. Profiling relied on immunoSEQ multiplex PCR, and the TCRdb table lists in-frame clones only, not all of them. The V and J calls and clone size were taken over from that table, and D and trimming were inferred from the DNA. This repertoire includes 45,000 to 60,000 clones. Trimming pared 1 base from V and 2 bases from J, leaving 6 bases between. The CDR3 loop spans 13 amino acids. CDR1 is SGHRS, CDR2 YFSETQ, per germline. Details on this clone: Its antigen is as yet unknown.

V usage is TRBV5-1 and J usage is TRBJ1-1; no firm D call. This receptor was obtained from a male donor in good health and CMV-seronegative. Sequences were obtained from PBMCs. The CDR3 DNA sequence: TGCGCCAGCAGCTTGTCCAAAAACACTGAAGCTTTCTTT. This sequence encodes CASSLSKNTEAFF. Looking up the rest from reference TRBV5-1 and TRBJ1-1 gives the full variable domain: KAGVTQTPRYLIKTRGQQVTLSCSPISGHRSVSWYQQTPGQGLQFLFEYFSETQRNKGNFPGRFSGRQFSNSRSEMNVSTLELGDSALYLCASSLSKNTEAFFGQGTRLTVV.